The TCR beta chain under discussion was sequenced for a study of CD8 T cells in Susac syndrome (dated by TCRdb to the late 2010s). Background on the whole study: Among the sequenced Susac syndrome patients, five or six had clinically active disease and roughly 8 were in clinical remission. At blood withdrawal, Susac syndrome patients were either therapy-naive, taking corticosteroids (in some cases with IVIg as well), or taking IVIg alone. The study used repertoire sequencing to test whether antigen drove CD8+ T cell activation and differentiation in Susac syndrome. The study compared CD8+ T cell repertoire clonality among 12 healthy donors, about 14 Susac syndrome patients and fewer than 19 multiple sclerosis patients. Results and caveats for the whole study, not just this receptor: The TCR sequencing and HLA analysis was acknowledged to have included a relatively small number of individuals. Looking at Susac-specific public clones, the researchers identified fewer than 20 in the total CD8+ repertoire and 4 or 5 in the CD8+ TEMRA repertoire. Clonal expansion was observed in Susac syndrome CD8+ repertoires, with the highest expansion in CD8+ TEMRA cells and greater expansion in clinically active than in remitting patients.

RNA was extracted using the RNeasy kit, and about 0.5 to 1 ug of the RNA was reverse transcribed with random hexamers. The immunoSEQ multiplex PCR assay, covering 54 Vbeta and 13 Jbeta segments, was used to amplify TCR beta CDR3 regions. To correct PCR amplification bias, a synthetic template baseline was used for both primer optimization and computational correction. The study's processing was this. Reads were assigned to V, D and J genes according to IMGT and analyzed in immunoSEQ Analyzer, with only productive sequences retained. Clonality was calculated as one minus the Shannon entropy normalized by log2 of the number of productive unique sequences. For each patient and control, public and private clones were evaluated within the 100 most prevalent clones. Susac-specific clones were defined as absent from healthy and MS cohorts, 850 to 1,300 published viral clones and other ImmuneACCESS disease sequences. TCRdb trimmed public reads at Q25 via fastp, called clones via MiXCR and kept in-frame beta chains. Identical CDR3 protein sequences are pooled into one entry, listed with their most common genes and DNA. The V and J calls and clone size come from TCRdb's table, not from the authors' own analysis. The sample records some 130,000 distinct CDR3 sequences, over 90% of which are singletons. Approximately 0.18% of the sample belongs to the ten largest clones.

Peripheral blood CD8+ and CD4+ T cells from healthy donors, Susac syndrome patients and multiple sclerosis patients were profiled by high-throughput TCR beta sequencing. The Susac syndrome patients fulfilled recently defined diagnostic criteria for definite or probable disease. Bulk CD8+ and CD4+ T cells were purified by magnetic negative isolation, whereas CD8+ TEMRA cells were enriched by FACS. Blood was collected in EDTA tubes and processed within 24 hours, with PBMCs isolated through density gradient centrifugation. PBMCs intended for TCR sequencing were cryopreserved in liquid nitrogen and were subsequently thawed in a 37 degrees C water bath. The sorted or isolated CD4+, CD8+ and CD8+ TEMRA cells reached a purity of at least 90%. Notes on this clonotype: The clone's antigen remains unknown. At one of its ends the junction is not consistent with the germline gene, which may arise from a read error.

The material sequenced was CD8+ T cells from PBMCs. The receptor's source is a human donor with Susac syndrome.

The nucleotide sequence reads TGTGCCAGCAGCTTACCCGGCAACACTGAAGCTTTCTTT. Translated, it gives CASSLPGNTEAFF. The sequence is built from TRBV5-1 and TRBJ1-1, with the D gene not clear enough to name. Taken from cysteine to phenylalanine, the CDR3 has 13 residues. The DNA shown is the 39-base CDR3, in frame from base 1. CDR1 and CDR2 were assigned from the germline V gene as SGHRS and YFSETQ.